This passage covers 11 T cell receptor beta chains from one sample sequenced in a study of cytomegalovirus exposure and HLA in healthy donors. TCRdb's table, derived via immunoSEQ multiplex PCR, lists solely in-frame clones and lacks some. The data contain about 220,000 clones, approximately 88% of them singletons. The sequenced sample was PBMCs. These receptor sequences come from a woman in her thirties in good health and CMV-seropositive.

This clone appeared a single time. The V call is TRBV6-1, the J call TRBJ1-1; a possible D gene is TRBD1 (5 bases). Deletions cut 7 bases from V and 10 bases from J, with 16 bases between. CDR3 length: 12 residues. The germline CDR1 and CDR2 sequences are MNHNS and SASEGT. CDR3 loop: CASNGLRGVAFF. In DNA form, the CDR3 reads TGTGCCAGCAATGGATTGAGGGGTGTAGCTTTCTTT.

The chain employs TRBV27 and TRBJ2-7; possibly TRBD2 for D (6 bases). The V and J ends lost 7 bases and 6 bases respectively, with 34 bases between them. CDR1 is MNHEY, CDR2 SMNVEV, per germline (reference sequence). This CDR3 contains 19 residues. In DNA, the CDR3 is TGTGCCAGCATGGAAAAGGAGGGGACTCCCTCGGGTTATCCTTTCGAGCAGTACTTC. Protein product: CASMEKEGTPSGYPFEQYF.

This rearrangement joins TRBV5-1 to TRBJ1-1; possibly TRBD1 for D (6 bases). CDR3 size: 15 residues. Germline V gives CDR1 SGHRS, CDR2 YFSETQ. Trimming took 4 bases from V and 0 from J, leaving 13 bases between them. Here the CDR3 DNA reads TGCGCCAGCAGCGTCCCAGGGGACATGAACACTGAAGCTTTCTTT. This gives the protein CASSVPGDMNTEAFF.

The CDR3 reads CASSESGEDTQYF. The CDR3 nucleotides read TGCGCCAGCAGTGAGTCAGGGGAAGATACGCAGTATTTT. The chain combines TRBV10-1 with TRBJ2-3; maybe TRBD1 (5 bases). Germline assignment: CDR1 WNHNN and CDR2 SYGVQD (reference sequence). V shed 0 bases and J shed 5 bases, with 6 bases lying between them. This CDR3 spans 13 amino acids.

V gene TRBV5-8 combines with J gene TRBJ1-2; D gene ambiguous. Germline V gene sequence: CDR1 SGHTS, CDR2 YDEGEE. The CDR3 is 16 residues long. The V end lost 4 bases, the J end lost 4 bases, and 20 bases lay between the germline ends. The CDR3 protein is CASSTPSHSDRYGYTF. The CDR3 coding sequence is TGTGCCAGCAGCACCCCCAGCCACTCGGACCGCTATGGCTACACCTTC.

The CDR3, as DNA: TGTGCCAGTAAGGGGTACGACACTGAAGCTTTCTTT. This translates into CASKGYDTEAFF. The J gene is TRBJ1-1, the V gene TRBV19; perhaps TRBD1 as D (5 bases). Trimming took off 7 bases at V and 3 bases at J, with 9 bases between the two ends. The CDR3 runs to 12 residues. The germline gives CDR1 LNHDA, CDR2 SQIVND (reference sequence).

V gene TRBV11-3 combines with J gene TRBJ1-5; weak D call: TRBD1 (6 bases). The ends were cut back, 1 base at V and 7 bases at J, with 8 bases in the middle. Germline CDR1 and CDR2: SGHNT and YENEEA. The CDR3 runs 13 residues. The CDR3, as DNA: TGTGCCAGCAGCTTAGGGAGGGGGCAGCCCCAGCATTTT. Translation gives CASSLGRGQPQHF.

This chain links TRBV5-6 with TRBJ2-6; D is undetermined. The germline V gene encodes CDR1 SGHDT and CDR2 YYEEEE. This CDR3 region has 14 residues. Trimming left V 2 bases short and J 3 bases short, with 6 bases between. As DNA, the CDR3 is TGTGCCAGCAGCTTTGGGCTTGGGGCCAACGTCCTGACTTTC. Protein sequence: CASSFGLGANVLTF.

This chain connects TRBV28 to TRBJ1-2; a weak D match, TRBD1 (5 bases). Trimming removed 5 bases from V and 3 bases from J, with 16 bases in between. Germline-derived CDR1 and CDR2 are MDHEN and SYDVKM. The CDR3 covers 15 residues. The CDR3 DNA sequence: TGTGCCAGCAGTCTCACGGGGGATCCGGACTATGGCTACACCTTC. It specifies CASSLTGDPDYGYTF.

The J gene is TRBJ1-3, the V gene TRBV2; no clear D gene. With 4 bases removed from V and 0 bases from J, the gap between germline ends came to 7 bases. This CDR3 comprises 14 residues. Germline V lookup: CDR1 SNHLY, CDR2 FYNNEI. This CDR3 reads CASSGGFSGNTIYF. Written as DNA, the CDR3 is TGTGCCAGCAGTGGTGGTTTCTCTGGAAACACCATATATTTT. The whole variable domain, filled in from reference TRBV2 and TRBJ1-3, reads EPEVTQTPSHQVTQMGQEVILRCVPISNHLYFYWYRQILGQKVEFLVSFYNNEISEKSEIFDDQFSVERPDGSNFTLKIRSTKLEDSAMYFCASSGGFSGNTIYFGEGSWLTVV.

This chain uses TRBV5-1 with TRBJ1-5; D unresolved. Trimming cost V 2 bases and J 5 bases, with 5 bases left between them. Germline CDR1 and CDR2: SGHRS and YFSETQ. This CDR3 spans 12 amino acids. The CDR3 sequence: CASSFEDQPQHF. For the CDR3, the DNA is TGCGCCAGCAGCTTCGAAGATCAGCCCCAGCATTTT.